The 26 T cell receptor beta chains given below trace back to one sample, sequenced in a study of human T cells and chemical hapten exposure. TCRdb used MiXCR to reprocess the RACE reads, holding one entry per CDR3 protein. Of 300,000 to 400,000 distinct CDR3 sequences listed, around 5.5% are singletons. Time point here: pre-sensitization, week 0. Treatment here: therapeutic diphenylcyclopropenone sensitization with weekly scalp DPC. Specimen: whole blood, collected in connection with sensitization to the hapten diphenylcyclopropenone (DPC). The receptors stem from a woman between 50 and 59 years old with alopecia areata. Some clones in this sample may be carry-over from other donors' samples.

This clonotype was seen repeatedly, ten times or more. The genes are TRBV20-1 and TRBJ2-3; 16 bases are a match to TRBD2. The CDR3 consists of 17 residues. The ends lost 5 bases at V and 5 bases at J; junction bases unmatched: 10. Germline V gene lookup returns CDR1 DFQATT and CDR2 SNEGSKA (reference sequence). CDR3 region: CSASGTSGRAEGDTQYF. In DNA, the CDR3 is TGCAGTGCTTCCGGGACTAGCGGGAGGGCCGAGGGAGATACGCAGTATTTT.

The chain links TRBV6-2 or TRBV6-3 to TRBJ2-1; tentatively, D is TRBD1 or TRBD2 (5 bases each). The CDR3 runs to 13 residues. Germline CDR1 reads MNHEY; CDR2 reads SVGEGT. The V gene lost 7 bases and the J gene lost 6 bases, with 13 bases spanning the gap. This chain's CDR3 is CASKRGGGNEQFF. In DNA form, the CDR3 reads TGTGCCAGCAAACGAGGTGGGGGCAATGAGCAGTTCTTC.

This clonotype was seen repeatedly, ten times or more. V and J are TRBV20-1 and TRBJ2-3; the D gene is possibly TRBD2 (6 bases). Trimming took off 6 bases at V and 3 bases at J, with 16 bases between the two ends. Germline V CDR1 and CDR2: DFQATT, SNEGSKA (reference sequence). The CDR3 is 14 residues long. Here the CDR3 reads CSAYAGRGTDTQYF. The CDR3 DNA is TGCAGTGCCTACGCGGGGAGAGGAACAGATACGCAGTATTTT.

This clonotype has at least ten counts. The gene calls are TRBV11-2 and TRBJ1-4; maybe TRBD1 (5 bases). V lost 7 bases to trimming and J lost 6 bases, with 24 bases between them. CDR1 is SGHAT and CDR2 is FQNNGV in the germline V gene. This CDR3 spans 17 amino acids. The CDR3 sequence is CASNPLVPGGTDEKLFF. The CDR3 DNA reads TGTGCCAGCAACCCTTTGGTCCCGGGAGGGACGGATGAAAAACTGTTTTTT.

This clonotype has ten or more counts. V usage is TRBV3-1 and J usage is TRBJ2-1; D unresolved. The CDR3 runs to 12 residues. Deletions cut 1 base from V and 6 bases from J, with 4 bases between. Germline V gene sequence: CDR1 LGHDT, CDR2 YNNKEL (reference sequence). CDR3: CASSQGINEQFF. The CDR3 DNA sequence: TGTGCCAGCAGCCAAGGTATCAATGAGCAGTTCTTC.

This clonotype was recorded at least ten times. The rearrangement links TRBV3-1 to TRBJ2-7; the D is unclear. This CDR3 is 16 amino acids long. V gave up 0 bases and J gave up 3 bases, with 15 bases separating them. The germline V gene encodes CDR1 LGHDT and CDR2 YNNKEL (reference sequence). The CDR3 coding sequence is TGTGCCAGCAGCCAAGATTGGCGACTTACTCTCTACGAGCAGTACTTC. Residues: CASSQDWRLTLYEQYF.

This clonotype was seen many times. V usage is TRBV20-1 and J usage is TRBJ1-1; 7 bases agree with TRBD1. Germline V gene sequence: CDR1 DFQATT, CDR2 SNEGSKA (reference sequence). The CDR3 runs 13 residues. J lost 5 bases, V lost 6 bases, and 9 bases had no gene match. CDR3 DNA sequence: TGCAGTGCCCCGACAGGGATTGTGACTGAAGCTTTCTTT. It specifies CSAPTGIVTEAFF.

This clonotype came up many times. This sequence joins TRBV12-3 or TRBV12-4 and TRBJ2-5; D might be TRBD1 or TRBD2, each matching 6 bases. The germline V and J ends were trimmed by 8 bases and 5 bases, with 9 bases remaining between them. This CDR3 spans 11 amino acids. For the CDR3, the DNA is TGTGCCAGCGGGGGGCTGGAGACCCAGTACTTC. Its protein is CASGGLETQYF.

This clonotype was recorded a few times. The rearrangement joins TRBV5-1 to TRBJ2-7; the D gene is possibly TRBD2 (7 bases). The germline gives CDR1 SGHRS, CDR2 YFSETQ. This CDR3 contains 14 residues. V lost 3 bases to trimming and J lost 6 bases, with 16 bases between them. The CDR3 sequence is CASSSSQGRGEQYF. In DNA, the CDR3 is TGCGCCAGCAGCTCTAGCCAGGGGAGGGGCGAGCAGTACTTC.

There are a few counts of this clonotype. This chain links TRBV6-5 with TRBJ2-1, with 10 bases identical to TRBD2. The length of the CDR3 is 16 residues. The junction had 7 bases not matched to a gene; V was cut back by 6 bases and J by 2 bases. Germline CDR1 MNHEY, CDR2 SVGAGI. The DNA for the CDR3 is TGTGCCAGCAGAGCCTTAGCGGGAGGACCCTACAATGAGCAGTTCTTC. Translation gives CASRALAGGPYNEQFF.

This clonotype came up many times. The gene calls are TRBV7-9 and TRBJ2-1; TRBD2 matches at 7 bases. The CDR3 covers 15 residues. Trimming cost V 1 base and J 1 base; bases outside gene matches: 1. In germline, CDR1 is SEHNR, CDR2 FQNEAQ (reference sequence). The CDR3 here is CASSLEGLSYNEQFF. CDR3 nucleotide sequence: TGTGCCAGCAGCTTAGAGGGACTATCCTACAATGAGCAGTTCTTC.

There are many counts of this clonotype. The chain carries TRBV29-1 and TRBJ2-1; 7 positions match TRBD2. This CDR3 is built from 11 residues. The V and J ends lost 6 bases and 10 bases, in that order; junction bases with no gene match: 6. Germline lookup yields CDR1 SQVTM and CDR2 ANQGSEA. CDR3 region: CSVVLAQEQFF. CDR3 DNA: TGCAGCGTCGTACTAGCGCAGGAGCAGTTCTTC.

This clonotype showed up many times. The chain couples TRBV20-1 to TRBJ2-7; D ambiguous. CDR1 is DFQATT and CDR2 is SNEGSKA in the germline V gene (reference sequence). Trimming took 1 base from V and 4 from J, leaving 5 bases between them. The CDR3 spans 11 residues. The CDR3 loop is CSARGQYEQYF. The CDR3 DNA sequence: TGCAGTGCTAGAGGCCAGTACGAGCAGTACTTC.

In this sample, this clonotype turned up a few times. The rearrangement links TRBV12-3 or TRBV12-4 to TRBJ2-7; unclear D gene. The V and J ends lost 7 bases and 6 bases respectively, with 16 bases between them. The CDR3 extends over 13 amino acids. The CDR3 reads CASTPATTGEQYF. The CDR3 DNA reads TGTGCCAGCACCCCGGCCACCACGGGCGAGCAGTACTTC.

In this sample, this clonotype turned up many times. V and J are TRBV3-1 and TRBJ1-4, with D perhaps matching TRBD1 (5 bases). This CDR3 has 16 amino acids. Germline CDR1 LGHDT, CDR2 YNNKEL (reference sequence). Trimming pared 0 bases from V and 7 bases from J, leaving 15 bases between. CDR3 sequence (DNA): TGTGCCAGCAGCCAAGATTTAGGGCAGGGTGGTGAAAAACTGTTTTTT. Translated, it gives CASSQDLGQGGEKLFF.

In this sample, this clonotype turned up many times. CDR3 DNA sequence: TGCAGTGCCAAGGGGAGGTCGGGCACCGGGGAGCTGTTTTTT. Its protein is CSAKGRSGTGELFF. This sequence joins TRBV20-1 and TRBJ2-2; D may be TRBD2 (6 bases). The germline V gene has CDR1 DFQATT and CDR2 SNEGSKA (reference sequence). This CDR3 is 14 amino acids long. Trimming shortened V by 6 bases and J by 4 bases, and 15 bases separated the two germline ends.

This clonotype was observed at least ten times. The CDR3 bases are TGTGCCAGCAGCCAAGGGGTCCGGGACGTTTCCTACGAGCAGTACTTC. Amino acid sequence: CASSQGVRDVSYEQYF. The chain recombines TRBV4-2 with TRBJ2-7; D tentatively reads TRBD1 or TRBD2 (5 bases each). This CDR3 contains 16 residues. CDR1 LGHNA and CDR2 YNFKEQ come from the germline V gene. V was pared by 1 base and J by 1 base, with 14 bases between.

This clonotype was seen repeatedly, ten times or more. The rearrangement joins TRBV12-3 or TRBV12-4 to TRBJ2-7, with a weak D call TRBD2 (5 bases). The CDR3 contains 12 residues. Trimming removed 3 bases from V and 7 bases from J, with 10 bases in between. CDR3 region: CASSFGSGEQYF. The CDR3 region has the DNA TGTGCCAGCAGTTTCGGGTCGGGAGAGCAGTACTTC.

The sample holds many counts of this clonotype. This chain connects TRBV20-1 to TRBJ2-5, with 9 bases that match TRBD2. Germline V CDR1 and CDR2: DFQATT, SNEGSKA (reference sequence). Trimming at V came to 6 bases and at J to 5 bases, leaving 13 bases not matched to a gene. The CDR3 extends over 15 amino acids. This chain's CDR3 is CSAMRRGGLRETQYF. CDR3 sequence (DNA): TGCAGTGCGATGCGGCGGGGGGGCCTCAGGGAGACCCAGTACTTC.

The chain recombines TRBV28 with TRBJ1-2; tentative D call: TRBD1 (6 bases). Germline-derived CDR1 and CDR2 are MDHEN and SYDVKM. The germline V and J ends were trimmed by 3 bases and 4 bases, with 9 bases remaining between them. The CDR3 extends over 13 amino acids. The CDR3 DNA follows: TGTGCCAGCAGTTTCAGGACAGTCTATGGCTACACCTTC. This sequence encodes CASSFRTVYGYTF.

In this sample, this clonotype turned up a few times. The chain joins TRBV6-2 or TRBV6-3 to TRBJ1-5, with D possibly being TRBD1 (5 bases). The V end was cut by 6 bases, the J end by 0 bases, with 9 bases between. This CDR3 has 14 residues. The germline gives CDR1 MNHEY, CDR2 SVGEGT. The CDR3 is CASRIDSSNQPQHF. CDR3 in DNA: TGTGCCAGCAGGATCGACAGTAGCAATCAGCCCCAGCATTTT.

This clonotype was seen at least ten times. This rearrangement joins TRBV28 to TRBJ2-6; either TRBD1 or TRBD2 may fit D (5 bases each). V lost 6 bases to trimming and J lost 0 bases, with 15 bases between them. Germline CDR1 reads MDHEN; CDR2 reads SYDVKM. CDR3 size: 17 residues. The CDR3 DNA reads TGTGCCAGCAGACCCCGGGGCCTAACCTCTGGGGCCAACGTCCTGACTTTC. Protein sequence: CASRPRGLTSGANVLTF.

This clonotype was counted many times. The V call is TRBV12-3 or TRBV12-4, the J call TRBJ2-2; possibly TRBD2 for D (6 bases). The CDR3 totals 14 residues. Trimming left V 2 bases short and J 5 bases short, with 9 bases between. The CDR3 loop reads CASSLTSGTGELFF. CDR3 nucleotide sequence: TGTGCCAGCAGTTTAACCAGCGGGACCGGGGAGCTGTTTTTT.

This clonotype was counted at least ten times. This chain uses TRBV14 with TRBJ2-7, with 8 bases aligning to TRBD2. This CDR3 has 14 amino acids. With 4 bases clipped from V and 3 bases from J, the junction kept 5 bases outside the gene matches. Per germline, CDR1 SGHDN and CDR2 FVKESK. CDR3 nucleotide sequence: TGTGCCAGCAGCCGACTAGCGACCCGCTACGAGCAGTACTTC. As protein: CASSRLATRYEQYF.

This clonotype was seen ten or more times. The chain is built from TRBV7-9 and TRBJ2-7, with 11 bases aligning to TRBD2. Looked up from germline, CDR1 is SEHNR and CDR2 is FQNEAQ (reference sequence). The junction had 5 bases not matched to a gene; V was cut back by 1 base and J by 6 bases. The CDR3 runs 15 residues. The CDR3 DNA reads as TGTGCCAGCAGCTTAGATACTAGCGGGAGAACCGAGCAGTACTTC. Amino acids: CASSLDTSGRTEQYF.

Ten or more counts support this clonotype. In DNA, the CDR3 is TGCGCCAGCAGCTTTCGGTCAGCGGAGTTCACAGATACGCAGTATTTT. It is translated as CASSFRSAEFTDTQYF. This sequence joins TRBV5-1 and TRBJ2-3; a weak D match, TRBD2 (5 bases). V was cut by 2 bases and J by 2 bases, with 15 bases left in between. This CDR3 spans 16 amino acids. Germline assignment: CDR1 SGHRS and CDR2 YFSETQ.